Each of the 14 T cell receptor beta chains below was sequenced from the same sample in a study of T cells in localized non-small cell lung cancer. Clones were sequenced by immunoSEQ multiplex PCR, and TCRdb holds only the in-frame ones, with some missing. This table has tens of thousands of clones, roughly 84% appearing once. This material consisted of PBMCs, taken before any cancer treatment. The receptors were sampled from a man aged 35 to 70 with stage II lung adenocarcinoma.

The chain uses TRBV9 and TRBJ2-1; 10 bases agree with TRBD2. CDR3 length: 15 residues. J was trimmed by 6 bases and V by 0 bases; bases with no gene match: 3. The germline V gene encodes CDR1 SGDLS and CDR2 YYNGEE. The CDR3, as DNA: TGTGCCAGCAGCGTAGAGCCTAGCGGGGGCAATGAGCAGTTCTTC. Its translation: CASSVEPSGGNEQFF.

This chain links TRBV6-4 with TRBJ1-6, with D perhaps matching TRBD1 (5 bases). With 3 bases removed from V and 7 bases from J, the gap between germline ends came to 10 bases. This CDR3 has 14 amino acids. CDR1 is MRHNA, CDR2 SNTAGT, per germline. The CDR3: CASSEGAENSPLHF. Written as DNA, the CDR3 is TGTGCCAGCAGTGAAGGGGCGGAAAATTCACCCCTCCACTTT.

Only a few counts were recorded for this clone. The same CDR3 arises from other DNA sequences in this sample as well. The chain uses TRBV27 and TRBJ1-5; D is perhaps TRBD1 (6 bases). V shed 6 bases and J shed 0 bases, with 12 bases lying between them. There are 15 residues in the CDR3. Germline CDR1 MNHEY, CDR2 SMNVEV (reference sequence). CDR3 region: CASSSGQFSNQPQHF. CDR3 coding DNA: TGTGCCAGCAGCTCAGGACAGTTTAGCAATCAGCCCCAGCATTTT.

The chain employs TRBV11-2 and TRBJ1-2; weak D call: TRBD1 (5 bases). V lost 4 bases to trimming and J lost 3 bases, with 15 bases between them. The CDR3 covers 15 residues. CDR1 is SGHAT, CDR2 FQNNGV, per germline. The CDR3 nucleotides read TGTGCCAGCAGCTCCCTGGGACCCTTTTACTATGGCTACACCTTC. It translates to CASSSLGPFYYGYTF.

The V call is TRBV28, the J call TRBJ2-1; 9 positions agree with TRBD2. CDR3 size: 15 residues. V was pared by 3 bases and J by 8 bases, with 8 bases of the junction left unmatched. The germline CDR1 and CDR2 sequences are MDHEN and SYDVKM. The CDR3 DNA follows: TGTGCCAGCAGTTTCTCTTCTAGCGGGATGTATGAGCAGTTCTTC. This sequence encodes CASSFSSSGMYEQFF. The complete variable domain, with remaining parts taken from reference TRBV28 and TRBJ2-1, reads DVKVTQSSRYLVKRTGEKVFLECVQDMDHENMFWYRQDPGLGLRLIYFSYDVKMKEKGDIPEGYSVSREKKERFSLILESASTNQTSMYLCASSFSSSGMYEQFFGPGTRLTVL.

As concerns this clone: At one end, the junction sequence differs from germline, possibly due to a read error. The rearrangement links TRBV6-5 to TRBJ1-2, with D tentatively TRBD1 (6 bases). In germline, CDR1 is MNHEY, CDR2 SVGAGI. The CDR3 has 14 residues. The CDR3 reads CASSWGLTNYGYTF. For the CDR3, the DNA is TGTGCAAGCAGTTGGGGGCTCACTAACTATGGCTACACCTTC.

The V and J genes are TRBV7-9 and TRBJ2-7; TRBD2 agrees at 7 bases. Per germline, CDR1 SEHNR and CDR2 FQNEAQ (reference sequence). The CDR3 has 13 amino acids. V was clipped by 6 bases and J by 0 bases; unmatched bases: 2. The CDR3 loop is CASRRESSYEQYF. The CDR3 DNA reads as TGTGCCAGCAGGCGGGAGAGCTCCTACGAGCAGTACTTC. Using reference TRBV7-9 and TRBJ2-7 for the parts outside the CDR3, the full variable domain is DTGVSQNPRHKITKRGQNVTFRCDPISEHNRLYWYRQTLGQGPEFLTYFQNEAQLEKSRLLSDRFSAERPKGSFSTLEIQRTEQGDSAMYLCASRRESSYEQYFGPGTRLTVT.

This chain joins TRBV5-5 and TRBJ2-7; 7 bases are shared with TRBD2. This CDR3 has 15 residues. V lost 1 base, J lost 4 bases, and 8 bases stayed unmatched. Germline CDR1 SGHKS, CDR2 YYEKEE (reference sequence). The CDR3 here is CASSLSIAGTYEQYF. In DNA, the CDR3 is TGTGCCAGCAGCTTGTCCATAGCGGGTACTTACGAGCAGTACTTC.

This sequence joins TRBV7-6 and TRBJ1-1; D gene uncertain. The CDR3 totals 13 residues. CDR1 and CDR2 from the germline V gene are SGHVS and FNYEAQ. V was cut by 6 bases and J by 1 base, with 9 bases left in between. CDR3 loop: CASSLIKNTEAFF. In DNA form, the CDR3 reads TGTGCCAGCAGTCTTATAAAGAACACTGAAGCTTTCTTT.

There are a few counts of this clone. The V call is TRBV2, the J call TRBJ2-7; no firm D call. The V end was cut by 2 bases, the J end by 2 bases, with 10 bases between. This CDR3 comprises 14 residues. From germline, CDR1 is SNHLY and CDR2 FYNNEI. In DNA form, the CDR3 reads TGTGCCAGCAGTGAATGGTGGTCCACCTACGAGCAGTACTTC. Translating it yields CASSEWWSTYEQYF.

About this clone itself: A clone one base away is much larger, so this may be a read error. The DNA is omitted, as the CDR3 cannot be located on it reliably, and the CDR3 follows TCRdb's listing. This CDR3 is CASRQRDTSASYGCTF. The chain links TRBV12-2 to TRBJ1-2; the table's D call, TRBD1, has no DNA check behind it. TRBV12-2 is listed as a pseudogene. The CDR3 is 16 amino acids long, termini counted.

This chain joins TRBV27 and TRBJ1-4; 10 bases fit TRBD1. Germline CDR1 MNHEY, CDR2 SMNVEV (reference sequence). V lost 5 bases and J lost 0; bases outside the gene matches: 6. There are 17 residues in the CDR3. As DNA, the CDR3 is TGTGCCAGCAGTGCAGGGACAGGGGCTCCAACTAATGAAAAACTGTTTTTT. Encoded protein: CASSAGTGAPTNEKLFF.

The chain is built from TRBV4-2 and TRBJ1-3; D uncertain. Trimming removed 1 base at V and 0 bases at J, with 4 bases between. This CDR3 is built from 14 residues. Looked up from germline, CDR1 is LGHNA and CDR2 is YNFKEQ. Written as DNA, the CDR3 is TGTGCCAGCAGCCAAGGGCCCTCTGGAAACACCATATATTTT. It codes for CASSQGPSGNTIYF.

This clone appeared a few times. This rearrangement joins TRBV11-2 to TRBJ1-1; possibly TRBD1 for D (6 bases). The V end was cut by 0 bases, the J end by 10 bases, with 15 bases between. The CDR3 runs 14 residues. Germline assignment: CDR1 SGHAT and CDR2 FQNNGV. The CDR3: CASSLDRFGGRAFF. The CDR3 bases are TGTGCCAGCAGCTTAGATCGGTTCGGGGGCAGAGCTTTCTTT.